This TCR beta chain was sequenced in a study of multiple sclerosis patients with progressive multifocal leukoencephalopathy. Study conclusions and caveats: Clones expanded at PML were already present before and during natalizumab.

Only in-frame clones appear in the TCRdb table, and some are missing; sequencing was by immunoSEQ multiplex PCR. The sample includes roughly 32,000 clones, more than 85% of them seen just once. Time point in this sample: time of PML onset. All patients had prior interferon beta, and all PML patients were female. The T3 samples were drawn when PML began. V dropped 7 bases and J dropped 1; count of bases not matched to a gene: 5. CDR3 length: 14 amino acids. Germline CDR1 and CDR2: ENHRY and SYGVKD. A word on this clone: The antigen remains undetermined.

The TCR sequence derives from a human donor with progressive multifocal leukoencephalopathy. The gene calls are TRBV10-3 and TRBJ2-3; TRBD2 aligns across 7 bases. Sequenced here: PBMCs, sampled from a patient treated with natalizumab. The CDR3 DNA is TGTGCCATCAACGGCGGGAGCGGCACAGATACGCAGTATTTT. This gives the protein CAINGGSGTDTQYF.